Listed here are 7 T cell receptor beta chains from one sample, sequenced in a study of vaccination and CD4 T cells after COVID-19 (dated by TCRdb to 2022 to 2024). Library prep was done by PCR. The reads were generated on an Illumina iSeq 100. At the Johns Hopkins FTIC core, DNA from the cultured CD4+ T cells underwent TCR sequencing with the Oncomine TCR Beta short-read assay. Using fastp at Q25 and MiXCR, TCRdb reprocessed the public reads and kept productive beta chains. Every entry covers one CDR3 protein and lists the most common genes and DNA from its rows. This sample is represented by 20,000 to 25,000 distinct CDR3 sequences; 46% of them were singletons. 10% to 15% of the sample comes from the top ten. No antigen has been identified for these receptors. Taken with the paper, the label for time point translates to: late sampling 161 to 241 days after vaccination in three convalescent patients. The sample's treatment or condition label, decoded: approximately nine-day PBMC culture with coronavirus spike peptide pools or control peptides (ViraFEST assay).

Sample: CD4+ T cells from blood, cultured in vitro, taken about 7 months after SARS-CoV-2 vaccination. These receptors originate from a human donor who had recovered from COVID-19.

The V gene is TRBV15, the J gene TRBJ2-1; D is ambiguous. Germline assignment: CDR1 LNHNV and CDR2 YYDKDF (reference sequence). Trimming took 3 bases from V and 7 from J, leaving 7 bases between them. This CDR3 spans 12 amino acids. DNA for the CDR3: TGTGCCACCAGCAGCTACTTAAATGAGCAGTTCTTC. Translated, it gives CATSSYLNEQFF.

This clonotype occurred a few times. V is TRBV7-9 and J is TRBJ1-1; D is uncertain. Germline V gene data show CDR1 as SEHNR and CDR2 as FQNEAQ (reference sequence). Trimming cost V 0 bases and J 1 base, with 9 bases left between them. This CDR3 comprises 15 residues. For the CDR3, the DNA is TGTGCCAGCAGCTTAGCTGGGTCGGGGAACACTGAAGCTTTCTTT. As protein: CASSLAGSGNTEAFF. Full variable domain (missing parts from reference TRBV7-9 and TRBJ1-1): DTGVSQNPRHKITKRGQNVTFRCDPISEHNRLYWYRQTLGQGPEFLTYFQNEAQLEKSRLLSDRFSAERPKGSFSTLEIQRTEQGDSAMYLCASSLAGSGNTEAFFGQGTRLTVV.

The chain links TRBV20-1 to TRBJ2-3; a weak D match, TRBD2 (6 bases). V lost 1 base, J lost 2 bases, and 13 bases lay in between. CDR1 is DFQATT, CDR2 SNEGSKA, per germline (reference sequence). The CDR3 is 15 amino acids. The CDR3 sequence: CSARGMGLDTDTQYF. As DNA, the CDR3 is TGCAGTGCTAGAGGCATGGGACTTGACACAGATACGCAGTATTTT.

The chain has TRBV29-1 and TRBJ2-7; 8 bases are a match to TRBD2. The germline CDR1 and CDR2 sequences are SQVTM and ANQGSEA. V dropped 7 bases and J dropped 6; count of bases not matched to a gene: 14. The CDR3 contains 14 residues. The CDR3 coding sequence is TGCAGCGAGACTGACGGGGGGGTATGTTGCGAGCAGTACTTC. Protein: CSETDGGVCCEQYF.

This clonotype occurred once. The genes are TRBV29-1 and TRBJ2-5, with 9 positions matching TRBD1. The germline V gene has CDR1 SQVTM and CDR2 ANQGSEA. The CDR3 is 13 amino acids. V gave up 6 bases and J gave up 4 bases; unmatched junction bases: 6. The CDR3 spells CSVNTGGGETQYF. In DNA, the CDR3 is TGCAGCGTAAACACAGGGGGCGGAGAGACCCAGTACTTC. Full variable domain (remainder filled in from reference TRBV29-1 and TRBJ2-5): SAVISQKPSRDICQRGTSLTIQCQVDSQVTMMFWYRQQPGQSLTLIATANQGSEATYESGFVIDKFPISRPNLTFSTLTVSNMSPEDSSIYLCSVNTGGGETQYFGPGTRLLVL.

The sample holds a few counts of this clonotype. The rearrangement joins TRBV4-1 to TRBJ2-3; 8 nucleotides agree with TRBD2. Per the germline V gene, CDR1 is MGHRA and CDR2 is YSYEKL. The CDR3 length is 14 residues. The J segment lost 0 bases and the V segment lost 10 bases, leaving 6 bases of the junction unmatched. This chain's CDR3 is CANPIAGSTDTQYF. CDR3 DNA sequence: TGCGCCAACCCCATAGCGGGGAGCACAGATACGCAGTATTTT.

Only a few counts were recorded for this clonotype. The chain carries TRBV10-3 and TRBJ2-7, with D possibly TRBD1 on 6 matching bases. Trimming left V 10 bases short and J 3 bases short, with 16 bases between. The CDR3 extends over 13 amino acids. Germline CDR1 reads ENHRY; CDR2 reads SYGVKD. CDR3 coding DNA: TGTGCCAGCGCACAGGGCATGGACTACGAGCAGTACTTC. This encodes CASAQGMDYEQYF.